This record looks at one T cell receptor (beta chain) sequence and its context. The RNA input was about 0.45 to 1 ug, and it was reverse transcribed with random hexamers. MiXCR, run by TCRdb on the immunoSEQ multiplex PCR reads, gives a single entry per CDR3 protein. The table lists roughly 200,000 distinct CDR3 sequences, about 94% of them singletons. TCR beta was sequenced from blood CD8+ and CD4+ T cells. This sample is part of a study of CD8 T cells in Susac syndrome. The clonotype originates from a human donor in good health. The sample taken for sequencing was CD4+ T cells from PBMCs.

Here the CDR3 reads CSVEGAGNYYGYTF. CDR3 DNA sequence: TGCAGCGTTGAGGGGGCAGGGAACTACTATGGCTACACCTTC. The chain has TRBV29-1 and TRBJ1-2, with D maybe TRBD1 (6 bases). V was cut by 3 bases and J by 3 bases, with 14 bases left in between. Germline values: CDR1 SQVTM, CDR2 ANQGSEA. This CDR3 spans 14 amino acids.